This entry concerns a single T cell receptor beta chain. Its binding antigen is unknown. Base qualities are not at hand, and no much larger clone is one base apart. This entry belongs to a study of blood T cell repertoires in COVID-19 (dated by TCRdb to 2020 to 2021). Broadly, across the study: The collaborator samples originated in the United States, Italy and Spain and spanned the acute and convalescent phases of COVID-19. The material from the prospective study consisted of cDNA or gDNA derived from T cells, B-cell-depleted T cells, or PBMCs. Deeply sampled blood TCRbeta repertoires from subjects exposed to, actively infected with, or recovered from COVID-19 were included in the dataset. The repertoires were released in a freely available public database intended as a resource for research on the immune response to SARS-CoV-2. The samples were drawn from two sources: the first 160 participants of the ongoing ImmuneRACE study, and fewer than 1,500 subjects contributed by 6 global collaborators. Sample metadata almost always included a de-identified subject ID, COVID-19 status, age in years and sex. HLA class I and class II types, where available, came from metadata supplied by the sample provider rather than from assay-based typing.

On the study overall, not on this receptor specifically: The quantity of clinical and demographic metadata differed by source and by participant and was supplied without curation.

Collaborating institutions collected whole blood in K2EDTA tubes following their own protocols. For TCRbeta analysis, collaborators shipped samples as frozen whole blood, isolated PBMCs, or DNA extracted from either of those sample types. TCRbeta CDR3 regions were amplified from genomic DNA using the immunoSEQ Assay, a bias-controlled multiplex PCR. From the authors' description of their analysis: The number of nucleated cells in each sample was estimated by amplification of reference gene primers within the assay. To quantify the absolute abundance of each unique TCRbeta CDR3 rearrangement, sequence reads were collapsed and filtered. For each sample, productive Simpson clonality was calculated by taking the square root of Simpson's diversity index across productive rearrangements. Drawn from immuneACCESS, this table holds only the in-frame rearrangements with V and J called that TCRdb kept. Clones are partly lost; checked studies trace under half to an unresolved V gene and leave the rest unexplained. The V and J calls and clone size were taken over from that table, and D and trimming were inferred from the DNA. The sample records fewer than 200,000 clones, 70% to 90% of which are singletons. About 9.7% of the sample rests with the top ten.

Sequencing was performed on peripheral blood. This clonotype was obtained from a man aged 45-65 years with active or convalescent COVID-19.

The nucleotide sequence reads as follows: TGTGCCAGCAGCTGGGGACAGGGGAACACTGAAGCTTTCTTT. This is translated as CASSWGQGNTEAFF. Recombination linked TRBV5-4 to TRBJ1-1; TRBD1 fits 9 bases in the junction. For this chain, trimming is 3 bases at the V end and 1 base at the J end, and the number of junction bases without a gene match is 1. From a lookup of the germline V gene (reference sequence), CDR1 and CDR2 are SGHNT and YYREEE. The CDR3 covers 14 residues, taking in both the cysteine and the phenylalanine. Only CDR3 DNA remains: 42 bases, in frame from the first base.